The 21 T cell receptor beta chains below were found in one sample sequenced in a study of shared clonotypes between healthy human individuals (dated by TCRdb to the early 2020s). The library was prepared using the immunoSEQ multiplex PCR assay. The clones in this table, taken by TCRdb from immuneACCESS, are in-frame only. Not every clone is retained; where verified, under half of the shortfall comes from an unresolved V gene, and the cause of the rest is unknown. The table for this sample lists 2 million to 2.5 million clones; roughly 92% of them were counted only once. The ten largest clones capture 0.37% of the sample. Input material: naive CD4+ T cells from PBMCs. Per the publication, the cell subset or site label means: CD45RA+ positively selected. All receptors come from a man between 18 and 29 years old in good health. Some clones in this sample may be carry-over from other donors' samples.

The chain joins TRBV6-6 to TRBJ1-3; no clear D. CDR1 MNHNY and CDR2 SVGAGI come from the germline V gene (reference sequence). Trimming cost V 8 bases and J 4 bases, with 9 bases left between them. This CDR3 comprises 12 residues. The CDR3 DNA sequence: TGTGCCAGCGCGCCGGGGGGAAACACCATATATTTT. Protein product: CASAPGGNTIYF.

A remark on this clone: An end of the junction differs from the germline gene, which may be a read error. The chain carries TRBV5-4 and TRBJ2-7, with D perhaps TRBD2 (6 bases). The CDR3 loop spans 15 amino acids. Germline-derived CDR1 and CDR2 are SGHNT and YYREEE (reference sequence). In DNA form, the CDR3 reads TGTGTCAGCAGCTTGTCACTAGCCGCGGGGTACGAGCAGTACTTC. Protein: CVSSLSLAAGYEQYF.

The chain couples TRBV7-9 to TRBJ2-1; D is perhaps TRBD2 (5 bases). Germline CDR1 SEHNR, CDR2 FQNEAQ (reference sequence). The CDR3 contains 15 residues. The ends were cut back, 6 bases at V and 5 bases at J, with 17 bases in the middle. CDR3 sequence reads: CASRTRVRADNEQFF. CDR3 DNA: TGTGCCAGCAGAACTAGGGTCAGAGCAGACAATGAGCAGTTCTTC.

V gene TRBV11-2 combines with J gene TRBJ2-1; D might be TRBD1 or TRBD2, each matching 5 bases. Germline V gene lookup returns CDR1 SGHAT and CDR2 FQNNGV. V lost 3 bases and J lost 0, with 18 bases in between. This CDR3 spans 18 amino acids. The CDR3 coding sequence is TGTGCCAGCAGCTTGGGACCTAGACCCCTAAGCTCCTACAATGAGCAGTTCTTC. Its protein is CASSLGPRPLSSYNEQFF.

The chain is built from TRBV2 and TRBJ2-7; 9 nucleotides agree with TRBD1. Germline V gene sequence: CDR1 SNHLY, CDR2 FYNNEI. The trim removed 7 bases at V and 6 bases at J, leaving 7 bases unmatched. This CDR3 comprises 13 residues. The CDR3 here is CASKSTGGGEQYF. The CDR3 DNA reads as TGTGCCAGCAAATCTACAGGGGGCGGCGAGCAGTACTTC.

To note about this clone: Other DNA sequences in this specimen translate into the identical CDR3. The V call is TRBV5-1, the J call TRBJ1-5; no reliable D call. Germline V gene sequence: CDR1 SGHRS, CDR2 YFSETQ. CDR3 length: 13 residues. Between the trimmed V and J ends, which lost 0 bases and 6 bases, there was a span of 7 bases. CDR3 in amino acids: CASSLAGGQPQHF. The DNA of the CDR3 is TGCGCCAGCAGCTTGGCCGGTGGTCAGCCCCAGCATTTT.

CDR3 nucleotide sequence: TGTGCCAGCTCACTCCTCGTGGGCACAGATACGCAGTATTTT. Translated: CASSLLVGTDTQYF. The genes are TRBV18 and TRBJ2-3; no reliable D call. Trimming took 4 bases from V and 1 from J, leaving 9 bases between them. Germline-derived CDR1 and CDR2 are KGHSH and LQKENI. This CDR3 spans 14 amino acids. Full variable domain (missing parts from reference TRBV18 and TRBJ2-3): NAGVMQNPRHLVRRRGQEARLRCSPMKGHSHVYWYRQLPEEGLKFMVYLQKENIIDESGMPKERFSAEFPKEGPSILRIQQVVRGDSAAYFCASSLLVGTDTQYFGPGTRLTVL.

J is TRBJ2-1 and V is TRBV27, with TRBD1 matching over 7 bases. The CDR3 contains 15 residues. V shed 6 bases, J shed 1 base, and the junction held 6 bases outside the gene matches. CDR1 MNHEY and CDR2 SMNVEV come from the germline V gene (reference sequence). CDR3 DNA sequence: TGTGCCAGCAGCTCCAGGGGGAGTTCCTACAATGAGCAGTTCTTC. Amino acids: CASSSRGSSYNEQFF.

The sample holds one count of this clone. The rearrangement uses TRBV11-2 and TRBJ1-4; 7 nucleotides align to TRBD1. The CDR3 is made up of 15 amino acids. V dropped 1 base and J dropped 4; count of bases not matched to a gene: 3. Germline-derived CDR1 and CDR2 are SGHAT and FQNNGV. The CDR3 sequence is CASSLGGTVNEKLFF. The CDR3 nucleotides read TGTGCCAGCAGCTTAGGCGGGACAGTTAATGAAAAACTGTTTTTT.

The rearrangement uses TRBV6-6 and TRBJ1-2; TRBD1 is a possible D gene (5 bases). Per the germline V gene, CDR1 is MNHNY and CDR2 is SVGAGI (reference sequence). Trimming removed 5 bases at V and 7 bases at J, with 23 bases between. The CDR3 consists of 16 residues. This CDR3 is CASSPEPVGVLTGYTF. CDR3 nucleotides: TGTGCCAGCAGTCCCGAGCCCGTAGGGGTACTTACTGGCTACACCTTC.

The J gene is TRBJ2-1, the V gene TRBV7-2, with D perhaps matching TRBD2 (6 bases). This CDR3 comprises 16 residues. The V and J ends lost 5 bases and 8 bases respectively, with 22 bases between them. Germline CDR1 reads SGHTA; CDR2 reads FQGNSA. DNA of the CDR3: TGTGCCAGCAGCGGTACCGGGACTGGACCTCACGATGAGCAGTTCTTC. It codes for CASSGTGTGPHDEQFF. The whole variable domain, filled in from reference TRBV7-2 and TRBJ2-1, reads GAGVSQSPSNKVTEKGKDVELRCDPISGHTALYWYRQSLGQGLEFLIYFQGNSAPDKSGLPSDRFSAERTGGSVSTLTIQRTQQEDSAVYLCASSGTGTGPHDEQFFGPGTRLTVL.

The chain is built from TRBV4-1 and TRBJ2-1; no definite D call. The CDR3 length is 14 residues. V was cut by 0 bases and J by 6 bases, with 9 bases left in between. The germline CDR1 and CDR2 sequences are MGHRA and YSYEKL. Here the CDR3 DNA reads TGCGCCAGCAGCCAAGATGTCAGAGTCAATGAGCAGTTCTTC. This sequence encodes CASSQDVRVNEQFF.

Only one count was recorded for this clone. The chain couples TRBV29-1 to TRBJ2-3; TRBD1 matches 9 bases. Looked up from germline, CDR1 is SQVTM and CDR2 is ANQGSEA. The J segment lost 5 bases and the V segment lost 6 bases, leaving 9 bases of the junction unmatched. The CDR3 has 14 residues. The CDR3 region has the DNA TGCAGCGTCGAACAGGGGGCGCTGGGAGATACGCAGTATTTT. Its protein is CSVEQGALGDTQYF.

V and J are TRBV11-3 and TRBJ2-1, with D tentatively TRBD1 or TRBD2 (7 bases each). Trimming took 3 bases from V and 8 from J, leaving 11 bases between them. In germline, CDR1 is SGHNT, CDR2 YENEEA. There are 13 residues in the CDR3. Written as DNA, the CDR3 is TGTGCCAGCAGCTTGACAGGGAGGGATGAGCAGTTCTTC. This sequence encodes CASSLTGRDEQFF.

This chain's CDR3 is CASSLISSPNTGELFF. CDR3 bases: TGCGCCAGCAGCTTGATCAGTTCGCCCAACACCGGGGAGCTGTTTTTT. The chain joins TRBV5-1 to TRBJ2-2, with D hard to call. With 1 base removed from V and 2 bases from J, the gap between germline ends came to 12 bases. The germline gives CDR1 SGHRS, CDR2 YFSETQ. This CDR3 region has 16 residues.

This clone was picked up one time. The chain couples TRBV7-2 to TRBJ2-1, with D hard to call. Germline V gives CDR1 SGHTA, CDR2 FQGNSA. The V end was cut by 2 bases, the J end by 9 bases, with 11 bases between. This CDR3 region has 13 residues. CDR3 coding DNA: TGTGCCAGCAGCTTAACGAGAGGTGGTGAGCAGTTCTTC. Encoded protein: CASSLTRGGEQFF.

The chain employs TRBV2 and TRBJ1-5; TRBD1 aligns across 9 bases. J gave up 6 bases and V 6 bases, and 3 bases lay outside the gene matches. Germline V gene sequence: CDR1 SNHLY, CDR2 FYNNEI. The CDR3 has 13 amino acids. CDR3 loop: CASRQGARQPQHF. Written as DNA, the CDR3 is TGTGCCAGCAGACAGGGGGCGCGTCAGCCCCAGCATTTT.

The chain uses TRBV7-2 and TRBJ1-5; no clear D. CDR1 SGHTA and CDR2 FQGNSA come from the germline V gene. This CDR3 is 17 amino acids long. V lost 0 bases and J 5 bases, leaving 17 bases between the germline ends. The DNA for the CDR3 is TGTGCCAGCAGCTTAGCGAGGGCAGGTGAGGTCGATCAGCCCCAGCATTTT. Amino acids: CASSLARAGEVDQPQHF. The variable domain in full, with the rest retrieved from reference TRBV7-2 and TRBJ1-5, is GAGVSQSPSNKVTEKGKDVELRCDPISGHTALYWYRQSLGQGLEFLIYFQGNSAPDKSGLPSDRFSAERTGGSVSTLTIQRTQQEDSAVYLCASSLARAGEVDQPQHFGDGTRLSIL.

As for this clone: Additional DNA sequences in this sample encode the identical CDR3. V and J are TRBV9 and TRBJ2-5; 11 bases match TRBD2. V was pared by 0 bases and J by 4 bases, with 5 bases of the junction left unmatched. The germline V gene encodes CDR1 SGDLS and CDR2 YYNGEE. This CDR3 spans 16 amino acids. In DNA form, the CDR3 reads TGTGCCAGCAGCGTAGGCGGGCTAGCGGGAGGAGAGACCCAGTACTTC. Its translation is CASSVGGLAGGETQYF.

This clone was recorded only once. The V gene is TRBV29-1, the J gene TRBJ2-1; D assignment may be TRBD1 or TRBD2 (5 bases each). CDR1 SQVTM and CDR2 ANQGSEA come from the germline V gene. V was cut by 3 bases and J by 9 bases, with 12 bases left in between. The CDR3 is made up of 12 amino acids. In DNA, the CDR3 is TGCAGCGTTGATGACAGCGGCGGTGAGCAGTTCTTC. It codes for CSVDDSGGEQFF.

The V call is TRBV6-5, the J call TRBJ1-4; D is perhaps TRBD1 (5 bases). The ends were cut back, 4 bases at V and 8 bases at J, with 20 bases in the middle. Per germline, CDR1 MNHEY and CDR2 SVGAGI. The CDR3 totals 16 residues. In DNA form, the CDR3 reads TGTGCCAGCAGTTCACAGACAGCGGGGGTTCGAGAAAAACTGTTTTTT. The encoded protein is CASSSQTAGVREKLFF.